A selection of T cell receptor beta chains follows, all from one sample in a study of spatial heterogeneity in lung cancer. TCRdb re-analysed the 5' RACE reads in MiXCR, keeping a single row per CDR3 protein. The sample contains some 22,000 distinct CDR3 sequences, more than 5% of which appear only once. The sequences come from PBMCs, collected at surgery. The receptors here all came from a male donor with early-stage non-small cell lung cancer. Each CDR3 is given with its conserved first and last residue. D genes are given only for firm matches. A row's size may be missing; if present it is once, few, many or a size class.

J,D,V,size,CDR3,DNA
TRBJ1-1,-,TRBV14,many,CASSQLTMVTEAFF,TGTGCCAGCAGCCAACTCACCATGGTCACTGAAGCTTTCTTT
TRBJ2-1,TRBD1,TRBV24-1,many,CATSDTPGTGVQPYNEQFF,TGTGCCACCAGTGATACCCCCGGGACAGGGGTGCAGCCCTACAATGAGCAGTTCTTC
TRBJ1-6,-,TRBV20-1,-,CGGGTALTRPHF,TGCGGAGGAGGGACCGCCTTAACCCGACCCCACTTT
TRBJ2-3,-,TRBV18,many,CASSLAGITDTQYF,TGTGCCAGCTCACTGGCAGGGATCACAGATACGCAGTATTTT
TRBJ1-2,-,TRBV4-3,many,CASSQAPGTYGYGYTF,TGCGCCAGCAGCCAAGCTCCCGGGACGTACGGCTATGGCTACACCTTC
TRBJ2-5,TRBD2,TRBV6-5,many,CATQGAGGKETQYF,TGTGCCACCCAAGGTGCGGGGGGCAAAGAGACCCAGTACTTC
TRBJ2-2,-,TRBV5-1,once,CASTDRRRGNTGELFF,TGCGCCAGCACGGACAGACGGCGGGGTAACACCGGGGAGCTGTTTTTT
TRBJ1-2,-,TRBV9,many,CASSPAWPDGYTF,TGTGCCAGCAGCCCGGCCTGGCCTGATGGCTACACCTTC
TRBJ2-1,-,TRBV11-2,many,CASSPGSNEQFF,TGTGCCAGCAGCCCCGGGAGCAATGAGCAGTTCTTC
TRBJ2-3,-,TRBV7-9,many,CASSLVPSLSTDTQYF,TGTGCCAGCAGCTTAGTCCCCTCGCTTTCCACAGATACGCAGTATTTT